This T cell receptor beta chain was sequenced for a study of technical replicates of blood from several donors. Profiling relied on immunoSEQ multiplex PCR, and the TCRdb table lists in-frame clones only, not all of them. Among about 94,000 clones listed, 90% to 96% were seen once. What was sequenced was T cells isolated from PBMCs. The clonotype was recovered from a human donor in good health.

This chain's CDR3 is CASSKVRSTNEKLFF. In DNA, the CDR3 is TGTGCCAGCAGCAAAGTGAGATCAACTAATGAAAAACTGTTTTTT. The genes are TRBV21-1 and TRBJ1-4. TRBV21-1 is a documented pseudogene. CDR3 length: 15 residues.